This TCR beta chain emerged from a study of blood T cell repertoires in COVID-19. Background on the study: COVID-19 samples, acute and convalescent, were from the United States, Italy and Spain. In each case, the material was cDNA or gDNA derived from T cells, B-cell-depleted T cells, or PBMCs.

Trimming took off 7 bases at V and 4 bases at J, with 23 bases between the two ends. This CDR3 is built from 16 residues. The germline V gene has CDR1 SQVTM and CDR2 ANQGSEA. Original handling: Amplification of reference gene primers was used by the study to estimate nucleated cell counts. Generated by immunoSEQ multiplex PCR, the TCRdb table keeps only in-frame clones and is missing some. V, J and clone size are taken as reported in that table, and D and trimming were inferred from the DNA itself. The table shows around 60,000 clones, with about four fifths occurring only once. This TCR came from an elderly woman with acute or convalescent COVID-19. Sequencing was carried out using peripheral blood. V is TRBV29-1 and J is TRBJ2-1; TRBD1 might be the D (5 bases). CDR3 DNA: TGCAGCGGGATTACAGGCCCCCTTAGCTCGTACAATGAGCAGTTCTTC. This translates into CSGITGPLSSYNEQFF.